These 16 T cell receptor beta chains came from one sample sequenced in a study of shared clonotypes between healthy human individuals. Clones were read by immunoSEQ multiplex PCR, and TCRdb kept only the in-frame ones, dropping some. The table shows approximately 640,000 clones, with about 90% occurring only once. Sequencing was done on a sample of memory CD8+ T cells from PBMCs. The sample's subset: CD45RO+ cells pooled with CCR7-negative TemRA cells. These receptors came from a man between 18 and 35 years old in good health. Some clones in this sample may be carry-over from other donors' samples.

CDR3 DNA sequence: TGTGCCAGCAGCCGTAACCCATGGGGGCCCCAGGAGACCCAGTACTTC. It is translated as CASSRNPWGPQETQYF. The V and J genes are TRBV7-8 and TRBJ2-5, with a tentative D call TRBD1 (6 bases). V lost 5 bases to trimming and J lost 5 bases, with 21 bases between them. Germline V gives CDR1 SGHVS, CDR2 FQNEAQ. The CDR3 extends over 16 amino acids.

The chain recombines TRBV7-9 with TRBJ1-1; D perhaps matches TRBD1 (6 bases). There are 18 residues in the CDR3. Trimming removed 4 bases from V and 0 bases from J, with 21 bases in between. The germline V gene has CDR1 SEHNR and CDR2 FQNEAQ (reference sequence). The CDR3 DNA reads TGTGCCAGCAGCTGGGGTAGGCGGACAGATGCTTTGAACACTGAAGCTTTCTTT. Its translation is CASSWGRRTDALNTEAFF.

The sample holds one count of this clone. This chain links TRBV6-1 with TRBJ2-7; D is possibly TRBD1 (5 bases). Germline CDR1 and CDR2: MNHNS and SASEGT. Trimming removed 2 bases at V and 4 bases at J, with 21 bases between. The CDR3 has 17 amino acids. This chain's CDR3 is CASSEWPPQGRGYEQYF. The CDR3 DNA reads as TGTGCCAGCAGTGAATGGCCCCCGCAGGGAAGGGGATACGAGCAGTACTTC.

A remark on this clone: The sample contains more than one DNA sequence encoding this CDR3. This chain joins TRBV5-4 and TRBJ2-7; no clear D gene. Trimming pared 0 bases from V and 3 bases from J, leaving 1 base between. The CDR3 totals 11 residues. Germline assignment: CDR1 SGHNT and CDR2 YYREEE (reference sequence). As DNA, the CDR3 is TGTGCCAGCAGCTTGGGCTACGAGCAGTACTTC. Translated, it gives CASSLGYEQYF.

J is TRBJ2-5 and V is TRBV11-2; D is undetermined. The CDR3 has 15 amino acids. CDR1 is SGHAT and CDR2 is FQNNGV in the germline V gene. Trimming stripped 1 base from V and 1 base from J, with 10 bases between. The CDR3 is CASSLVGVGQETQYF. The CDR3 bases are TGTGCCAGCAGCTTAGTTGGGGTCGGCCAAGAGACCCAGTACTTC.

Details on this clone: Other DNA sequences in the sample encode the same CDR3. V and J are TRBV27 and TRBJ2-7; no firm D call. The CDR3 totals 14 residues. The germline V gene encodes CDR1 MNHEY and CDR2 SMNVEV (reference sequence). Trimming pared 2 bases from V and 3 bases from J, leaving 11 bases between. CDR3 nucleotide sequence: TGTGCCAGCAGTTTAGTTGGGCAGAGCTACGAGCAGTACTTC. It is translated as CASSLVGQSYEQYF.

The chain combines TRBV7-2 with TRBJ2-1, with TRBD2 matching 10 bases. Germline assignment: CDR1 SGHTA and CDR2 FQGNSA. The J segment lost 0 bases and the V segment lost 2 bases, leaving 4 bases of the junction unmatched. CDR3 length equals 17 residues. The CDR3 nucleotides read TGTGCCAGCAGCTTACCCACTAGCGGGAACTCCTACAATGAGCAGTTCTTC. Its translation: CASSLPTSGNSYNEQFF. Looking up the rest from reference TRBV7-2 and TRBJ2-1 gives the full variable domain: GAGVSQSPSNKVTEKGKDVELRCDPISGHTALYWYRQSLGQGLEFLIYFQGNSAPDKSGLPSDRFSAERTGGSVSTLTIQRTQQEDSAVYLCASSLPTSGNSYNEQFFGPGTRLTVL.

The rearrangement links TRBV2 to TRBJ2-1; a weak D match, TRBD2 (5 bases). Trimming removed 1 base at V and 6 bases at J, with 7 bases between. CDR3 length: 13 residues. CDR1 SNHLY and CDR2 FYNNEI come from the germline V gene. This CDR3 reads CASSEGGPNEQFF. DNA of the CDR3: TGTGCCAGCAGTGAAGGAGGGCCCAATGAGCAGTTCTTC. Looking up the rest from reference TRBV2 and TRBJ2-1 gives the full variable domain: EPEVTQTPSHQVTQMGQEVILRCVPISNHLYFYWYRQILGQKVEFLVSFYNNEISEKSEIFDDQFSVERPDGSNFTLKIRSTKLEDSAMYFCASSEGGPNEQFFGPGTRLTVL.

The gene calls are TRBV4-1 and TRBJ2-7; D is possibly TRBD1 (8 bases). Trimming took 1 base from V and 4 from J, leaving 20 bases between them. The CDR3 contains 17 residues. Germline CDR1 is MGHRA and CDR2 is YSYEKL. Here the CDR3 DNA reads TGCGCCAGCAGCCAAGGAACACAGGGGGGGAATAGGTACGAGCAGTACTTC. Translated, it gives CASSQGTQGGNRYEQYF.

The V call is TRBV28, the J call TRBJ2-1; D tentatively fits TRBD1 or TRBD2 (5 bases each). Trimming pared 3 bases from V and 7 bases from J, leaving 16 bases between. The CDR3 has 15 residues. The germline gives CDR1 MDHEN, CDR2 SYDVKM. As DNA, the CDR3 is TGTGCCAGCAGTTTTTGGGGCGAGGGTAGGAATGAGCAGTTCTTC. Residues: CASSFWGEGRNEQFF.

This rearrangement joins TRBV7-9 to TRBJ1-4; D is unclear. Germline V gives CDR1 SEHNR, CDR2 FQNEAQ (reference sequence). V gave up 6 bases and J gave up 5 bases, with 10 bases separating them. The CDR3 runs 13 residues. In nucleotides, the CDR3 is TGTGCCAGCAGGAGTGGGCAGAATGAAAAACTGTTTTTT. Protein product: CASRSGQNEKLFF.

V and J are TRBV28 and TRBJ2-7, with 10 bases lining up with TRBD1. J gave up 5 bases and V 3 bases, and 7 bases lay outside the gene matches. Germline V CDR1 and CDR2: MDHEN, SYDVKM. The CDR3 spans 15 residues. Here the CDR3 reads CASSFWGQGTNEQYF. The DNA for the CDR3 is TGTGCCAGCAGTTTCTGGGGACAGGGGACAAACGAGCAGTACTTC.

This chain links TRBV10-2 with TRBJ1-6; the D is unclear. Germline CDR1 is WSHSY and CDR2 is SAAADI. The CDR3 runs 15 residues. V was trimmed by 5 bases and J by 3 bases, leaving 11 bases between them. The CDR3 loop is CASSIGRGYNSPLHF. For the CDR3, the DNA is TGCGCCAGCAGTATCGGGAGAGGCTATAATTCACCCCTCCACTTT.

V is TRBV7-9 and J is TRBJ2-7; D remains ambiguous. Trimming stripped 3 bases from V and 5 bases from J, with 8 bases between. This CDR3 contains 12 residues. CDR1 and CDR2 from the germline V gene are SEHNR and FQNEAQ (reference sequence). The CDR3 loop is CASSFPFDEQYF. The CDR3, as DNA: TGTGCCAGCAGCTTCCCCTTCGACGAGCAGTACTTC.

V is TRBV27 and J is TRBJ2-7, with 11 positions matching TRBD1. This CDR3 spans 16 amino acids. Germline values: CDR1 MNHEY, CDR2 SMNVEV (reference sequence). The J segment lost 5 bases and the V segment lost 5 bases, leaving 11 bases of the junction unmatched. The CDR3 DNA reads as TGTGCCAGCAGTCCAGAAGGACAGGGGGCAAAGAACGAGCAGTACTTC. Translation gives CASSPEGQGAKNEQYF.

In this sample, this clone turned up a few times. The rearrangement uses TRBV27 and TRBJ2-7; D remains unclear. The CDR3 is made up of 12 amino acids. V shed 8 bases and J shed 6 bases, with 14 bases lying between them. Germline lookup yields CDR1 MNHEY and CDR2 SMNVEV (reference sequence). CDR3 loop: CASSSPTFEQYF. The CDR3 DNA is TGTGCCAGCTCCTCCCCGACCTTCGAGCAGTACTTC.